Given below is one T cell receptor beta chain in context. Its antigen remains unidentified. The CDR3 consists of 13 residues. In germline, CDR1 is SGDLS, CDR2 YYNGEE. Trimming took 2 bases from V and 12 from J; bases not matched to a gene: 9. The data were taken from a study of cytomegalovirus exposure and HLA in healthy donors. PCR used 60 Vbeta primers and 13 Jbeta primers. TCRdb keeps only in-frame clones here, not all; method: immunoSEQ multiplex PCR. The sample lists more than 80,000 clones, over 70% seen once, with approximately 0.74% in the top ten. Study outcomes and limitations: The study designated 150 or so TCR beta chains cytomegalovirus-associated.

The sample comprised PBMCs. The TCR sequence derives from a boy aged 5 to 17 in good health and CMV-seronegative. The chain employs TRBV9 and TRBJ1-2, with 8 bases fitting TRBD1. Here the CDR3 reads CASSVSGTGYDTF. The CDR3 nucleotides read TGTGCCAGCAGCGTCAGTGGGACAGGCTATGACACCTTC.